The rows below give T cell receptor beta chains drawn from one sample of a study of PD-L1 blockade in urothelial cancer. Repertoires were generated with immunoSEQ multiplex PCR, while TCRdb's copy carries only in-frame clones and drops some. Of 130,000 or so clones listed, less than 85% are singletons. The sequences come from PBMCs, collected around atezolizumab (anti-PD-L1) treatment. These receptors were obtained from a man aged 50 to 60 with urothelial cancer. The CDR3 runs from the conserved cysteine through the conserved F or W. Fields, in order: J gene, D gene, V gene, clone size, CDR3 protein, CDR3 DNA. D genes are given only for firm matches. Size values are once, few and many counts, or a class for expanded clones, and some rows have none.

j_call: TRBJ2-5; d_call: NA; v_call: TRBV6-1; clone_size: NA; cdr3_aa: CASSPERGAQKTQYF; cdr3_nt: TGTGCCAGCAGTCCCGAACGGGGGGCTCAGAAGACCCAGTACTTC
j_call: TRBJ1-6; d_call: NA; v_call: TRBV9; clone_size: NA; cdr3_aa: CASSPLSNRRSYNSPLHF; cdr3_nt: TGTGCCAGCAGCCCCCTCAGCAACAGGCGCTCCTATAATTCACCCCTCCACTTT
j_call: TRBJ1-2; d_call: NA; v_call: TRBV18; clone_size: once; cdr3_aa: CASSPRGVAQSYTFTDGYTF; cdr3_nt: TGTGCCAGCTCACCACGGGGAGTAGCCCAGAGCTATACATTCACGGATGGCTACACCTTC
j_call: TRBJ2-1; d_call: NA; v_call: TRBV19; clone_size: NA; cdr3_aa: CASNTLDHNEQFF; cdr3_nt: TGTGCCAGTAATACACTAGACCACAATGAGCAGTTCTTC
j_call: TRBJ2-5; d_call: NA; v_call: TRBV28; clone_size: NA; cdr3_aa: CASRQSGGGSGETQYF; cdr3_nt: TGTGCCAGCAGGCAAAGTGGGGGGGGCTCGGGGGAGACCCAGTACTTC
j_call: TRBJ1-1; d_call: NA; v_call: TRBV28; clone_size: NA; cdr3_aa: CASTKAGGAGEAFF; cdr3_nt: TGTGCCAGCACTAAAGCGGGGGGCGCAGGTGAAGCTTTCTTT
j_call: TRBJ2-5; d_call: TRBD1; v_call: TRBV5-1; clone_size: NA; cdr3_aa: CASSQGQGAETQYF; cdr3_nt: TGCGCCAGCAGCCAAGGACAGGGGGCGGAGACCCAGTACTTC
j_call: TRBJ2-7; d_call: NA; v_call: TRBV5-1; clone_size: NA; cdr3_aa: CASSLGGAGVFTEQYF; cdr3_nt: TGCGCCAGCAGCTTGGGTGGGGCAGGGGTCTTCACGGAGCAGTACTTC
j_call: TRBJ1-5; d_call: TRBD1; v_call: TRBV6-4; clone_size: NA; cdr3_aa: CASRLTGRKGQPQHF; cdr3_nt: TGTGCCAGCAGGCTGACAGGGAGGAAAGGTCAGCCCCAGCATTTT
j_call: TRBJ2-2; d_call: TRBD2; v_call: TRBV28; clone_size: few; cdr3_aa: CASFAGVDTGELFF; cdr3_nt: TGTGCCAGCTTTGCGGGAGTCGACACCGGGGAGCTGTTTTTT
j_call: TRBJ2-7; d_call: TRBD2; v_call: TRBV25-1; clone_size: NA; cdr3_aa: CASSPRTSPYEQYF; cdr3_nt: TGTGCCAGCAGTCCACGGACTAGCCCCTACGAGCAGTACTTC
j_call: TRBJ2-7; d_call: NA; v_call: TRBV5-1; clone_size: NA; cdr3_aa: CASSLALSSSYEQYF; cdr3_nt: TGCGCCAGCAGCTTGGCACTATCGAGCTCCTACGAGCAGTACTTC
j_call: TRBJ2-2; d_call: NA; v_call: TRBV9; clone_size: NA; cdr3_aa: CASSGRTRTGELFF; cdr3_nt: TGTGCCAGCAGCGGGAGGACGAGGACCGGGGAGCTGTTTTTT
j_call: TRBJ1-1; d_call: NA; v_call: TRBV5-1; clone_size: NA; cdr3_aa: CASSSPESMNTEAFF; cdr3_nt: TGCGCCAGCAGTTCCCCTGAGTCCATGAACACTGAAGCTTTCTTT
j_call: TRBJ2-7; d_call: NA; v_call: TRBV5-6; clone_size: few; cdr3_aa: CASIIWGYSYEQYF; cdr3_nt: TGTGCCAGCATCATTTGGGGCTACTCCTACGAGCAGTACTTC
j_call: TRBJ2-1; d_call: TRBD2; v_call: TRBV6-5; clone_size: NA; cdr3_aa: CASSFGTSGYNEQFF; cdr3_nt: TGTGCCAGCAGTTTTGGGACTAGTGGCTACAATGAGCAGTTCTTC
j_call: TRBJ2-2; d_call: TRBD2; v_call: TRBV7-9; clone_size: NA; cdr3_aa: CASSHRTSWNTGELFF; cdr3_nt: TGTGCCAGCAGCCACCGGACTAGCTGGAACACCGGGGAGCTGTTTTTT
j_call: TRBJ2-1; d_call: NA; v_call: TRBV7-6; clone_size: NA; cdr3_aa: CASSSHLTRSGGNEQFF; cdr3_nt: TGTGCCAGCAGCTCCCACCTGACTAGATCCGGTGGGAATGAGCAGTTCTTC
j_call: TRBJ2-7; d_call: NA; v_call: TRBV9; clone_size: NA; cdr3_aa: CASSVGTGPLYEQYF; cdr3_nt: TGTGCCAGCAGCGTAGGAACAGGGCCTCTCTACGAGCAGTACTTC
j_call: TRBJ2-7; d_call: TRBD1; v_call: TRBV30; clone_size: NA; cdr3_aa: CAWKPAWDRDGEQYF; cdr3_nt: TGTGCCTGGAAACCCGCCTGGGACAGGGATGGCGAGCAGTACTTC
j_call: TRBJ2-7; d_call: TRBD2; v_call: TRBV5-4; clone_size: NA; cdr3_aa: CASSLPSGSLYEQYF; cdr3_nt: TGTGCCAGCAGCTTACCTAGCGGGAGTCTCTACGAGCAGTACTTC
j_call: TRBJ2-5; d_call: TRBD2; v_call: TRBV5-1; clone_size: NA; cdr3_aa: CASSRSSGVQETQYF; cdr3_nt: TGCGCCAGCAGTCGTTCTAGCGGAGTCCAAGAGACCCAGTACTTC
j_call: TRBJ2-7; d_call: TRBD1; v_call: TRBV20-1; clone_size: NA; cdr3_aa: CSAWTGARDYF; cdr3_nt: TGCAGTGCCTGGACAGGGGCAAGGGATTACTTC
j_call: TRBJ1-2; d_call: NA; v_call: TRBV2; clone_size: few; cdr3_aa: CASRRRAGYGYTF; cdr3_nt: TGTGCCAGCCGGCGTCGGGCGGGGTATGGCTACACCTTC
j_call: TRBJ2-7; d_call: TRBD1; v_call: TRBV5-6; clone_size: NA; cdr3_aa: CASSFWTGDSYEQYF; cdr3_nt: TGTGCCAGCAGCTTCTGGACAGGTGACTCCTACGAGCAGTACTTC
j_call: TRBJ2-2; d_call: NA; v_call: TRBV7-9; clone_size: NA; cdr3_aa: CASTPWGGNTGELFF; cdr3_nt: TGTGCCAGCACCCCCTGGGGCGGAAACACCGGGGAGCTGTTTTTT
j_call: TRBJ2-7; d_call: NA; v_call: TRBV7-3; clone_size: once; cdr3_aa: CASSLRRGLSYEQYF; cdr3_nt: TGTGCCAGCAGCTTAAGGAGGGGGCTGTCCTACGAGCAGTACTTC
j_call: TRBJ2-2; d_call: NA; v_call: TRBV11-1; clone_size: NA; cdr3_aa: CASSPLGGRGYTGELFF; cdr3_nt: TGTGCCAGCAGCCCCCTAGGTGGCAGGGGTTACACCGGGGAGCTGTTTTTT
j_call: TRBJ2-3; d_call: NA; v_call: TRBV28; clone_size: once; cdr3_aa: CASSLTLTGSTDTQYF; cdr3_nt: TGTGCCAGCAGTTTAACGTTAACAGGGAGCACAGATACGCAGTATTTT
j_call: TRBJ1-1; d_call: TRBD1; v_call: TRBV6-5; clone_size: few; cdr3_aa: CASRGQSLNTEAFF; cdr3_nt: TGTGCCAGCAGGGGACAGAGTTTGAACACTGAAGCTTTCTTT
j_call: TRBJ2-2; d_call: TRBD2; v_call: TRBV30; clone_size: once; cdr3_aa: CAWGHLAGDTGELFF; cdr3_nt: TGTGCCTGGGGGCACTTAGCGGGGGACACCGGGGAGCTGTTTTTT
j_call: TRBJ1-2; d_call: NA; v_call: TRBV5-1; clone_size: once; cdr3_aa: CASSLGAGSTYGYTF; cdr3_nt: TGCGCCAGCAGCTTGGGGGCAGGCTCGACCTATGGCTACACCTTC
j_call: TRBJ2-1; d_call: NA; v_call: TRBV27; clone_size: once; cdr3_aa: CASMQGGIRNNEQFF; cdr3_nt: TGTGCCAGCATGCAGGGCGGGATAAGGAATAATGAGCAGTTCTTC
j_call: TRBJ2-7; d_call: TRBD1; v_call: TRBV7-8; clone_size: NA; cdr3_aa: CASIGGQGGPYEQYF; cdr3_nt: TGTGCCAGCATCGGCGGACAGGGGGGTCCCTACGAGCAGTACTTC
j_call: TRBJ2-7; d_call: TRBD1; v_call: TRBV4-1; clone_size: NA; cdr3_aa: CASSSTGVSYEQYF; cdr3_nt: TGCGCCAGCAGCTCAACAGGGGTCTCCTACGAGCAGTACTTC
j_call: TRBJ2-2; d_call: TRBD2; v_call: TRBV2; clone_size: NA; cdr3_aa: CASSWREGLDTGELFF; cdr3_nt: TGTGCCAGCAGTTGGCGGGAGGGCCTGGACACCGGGGAGCTGTTTTTT
j_call: TRBJ1-2; d_call: NA; v_call: TRBV7-9; clone_size: NA; cdr3_aa: CASSEIQRVYGYTF; cdr3_nt: TGTGCCAGCAGCGAGATACAGAGGGTCTATGGCTACACCTTC